The entry below describes one TCR beta chain. Its antigen remains unknown. TCRdb called the 5' RACE reads again in MiXCR, with one record for every CDR3 protein. Here the sample spans fewer than 350,000 distinct CDR3 sequences, about 16% being singletons. Germline lookup yields CDR1 MGHRA and CDR2 YSYEKL. The CDR3 spans 14 residues. V lost 1 base and J 4 bases, leaving 10 bases between the germline ends. The data stem from a study of T-cell memory formation after mild COVID-19. Whole-study results and caveats: CD4/CD8 balance characterized clones contracting day 15 to 85, and CD4+ skew characterized later expanders.

The gene calls are TRBV4-1 and TRBJ1-2; weak D call: TRBD1 (6 bases). The material sequenced was PBMCs or a T cell subset sorted from them (not recorded which). This clonotype was sampled from a man younger than 35 who had mild COVID-19 (a few samples of this study predate the infection). Cell type and time point are not known. DNA for the CDR3: TGCGCCAGCAGCCAAGTGGGGGGCGCCTATGGCTACACCTTC. It codes for CASSQVGGAYGYTF.